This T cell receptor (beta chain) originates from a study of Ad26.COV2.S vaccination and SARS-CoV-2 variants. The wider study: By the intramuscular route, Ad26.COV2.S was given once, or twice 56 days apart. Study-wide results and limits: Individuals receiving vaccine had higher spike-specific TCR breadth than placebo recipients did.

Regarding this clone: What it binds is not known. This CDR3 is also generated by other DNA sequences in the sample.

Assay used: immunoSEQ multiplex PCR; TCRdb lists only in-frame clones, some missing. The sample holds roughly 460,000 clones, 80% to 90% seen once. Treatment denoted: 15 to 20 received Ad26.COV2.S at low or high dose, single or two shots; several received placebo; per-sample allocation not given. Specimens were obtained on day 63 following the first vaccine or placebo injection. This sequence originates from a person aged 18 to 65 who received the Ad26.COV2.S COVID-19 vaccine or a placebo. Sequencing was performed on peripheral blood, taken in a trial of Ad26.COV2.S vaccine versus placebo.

CDR3 nucleotides: TGTGCCAGCAGTTCCCCGACAGGGAGCTCCTACGAGCAGTACTTC. It specifies CASSSPTGSSYEQYF. The J gene is TRBJ2-7, the V gene TRBV27; 7 bases map to TRBD1. The CDR3 runs 15 residues. The germline V gene encodes CDR1 MNHEY and CDR2 SMNVEV (reference sequence). Trimming cost V 4 bases and J 0 bases; bases outside gene matches: 6.